This paragraph covers one T cell receptor beta chain sequence. Its antigen is undetermined. The CDR3 contains 15 residues. The V and J ends lost 0 bases and 4 bases respectively, with 12 bases between them. Germline V lookup: CDR1 MNHEY, CDR2 SVGEGT. The data originate from a study of T cell responses to AZD1222 COVID-19 vaccine. Study observations and caveats: All repertoire sampling was performed exclusively after the peak T cell response. With dominance at 160-218 and 743-854, vaccine-associated CD4 TCRs spanned spike.

Measured with immunoSEQ multiplex PCR; TCRdb has only the in-frame clones, and not every one. The repertoire consists of around 110,000 clones, with around 88% occurring once and the leading ten covering over 7.5%. The source is an adult in good health. This chain uses TRBV6-2 or TRBV6-3 with TRBJ1-2; D is uncertain. Material: peripheral blood, obtained on day 0 of AZD1222 vaccination. CDR3 region: CASSYSNAGSYGYTF. The CDR3 DNA reads as TGTGCCAGCAGTTACTCGAATGCGGGAAGCTATGGCTACACCTTC.